These 18 T cell receptor beta chains originate from one sample sequenced in a study of blood T cells in healthy people across ages. With a J-beta primer mix and a sample-barcoded 5' primer, a second PCR ran about 7 to 12 cycles. TCRdb processed the 5' RACE reads anew with MiXCR; each CDR3 protein has one entry. The table shows approximately 1,000,000 distinct CDR3 sequences, with approximately 38% occurring only once. The sequencing input was blood. The receptors stem from a man in his late teens or twenties in good health.

The chain combines TRBV5-1 with TRBJ2-5; the D gene is possibly TRBD1 (5 bases). Near its end, the DNA agrees better with TRBJ2-4, so the J call may be wrong. The CDR3 has 14 amino acids. The germline gives CDR1 SGHRS, CDR2 YFSETQ. CDR3 residues: CASSLGQKGNIQYF. Written as DNA, the CDR3 is TGCGCCAGCAGCTTGGGACAGAAGGGAAACATTCAGTACTTC.

The rearrangement links TRBV24-1 to TRBJ2-1; D not resolved. Germline loops: CDR1 KGHDR, CDR2 SFDVKD. The CDR3 contains 13 residues. Deletions cut 4 bases from V and 2 bases from J, with 5 bases between. The CDR3 DNA follows: TGTGCCACCAGTGAAAATACCTACAATGAGCAGTTCTTC. This encodes CATSENTYNEQFF.

The chain uses TRBV4-2 and TRBJ2-7; TRBD2 agrees at 14 bases. CDR1 and CDR2 from the germline V gene are LGHNA and YNFKEQ. V lost 0 bases to trimming and J lost 0 bases; unmatched junction nucleotides: 10. The CDR3 sequence is 20 residues long. The CDR3 is CASSQDFGTSGGYSSYEQYF. CDR3 nucleotides: TGTGCCAGCAGCCAAGATTTTGGGACTAGCGGGGGCTACAGCTCCTACGAGCAGTACTTC.

This clonotype has a handful of counts. The chain is built from TRBV4-2 and TRBJ2-3; 9 nucleotides agree with TRBD2. From germline, CDR1 is LGHNA and CDR2 YNFKEQ. The CDR3 is 16 residues long. Germline trimming cut 3 bases from V and 5 bases from J; bases unmatched to any gene: 9. CDR3 sequence (DNA): TGTGCCAGCAGCCAGGAATATAGCGGGGGAATAGATACGCAGTATTTT. Amino acid sequence: CASSQEYSGGIDTQYF.

V usage is TRBV2 and J usage is TRBJ1-2, with a weak D call TRBD1 (5 bases). This CDR3 is 14 amino acids long. Trimming shortened V by 3 bases and J by 4 bases, and 12 bases separated the two germline ends. Germline V gene lookup returns CDR1 SNHLY and CDR2 FYNNEI. The CDR3 sequence is CASSEGPAGYGYTF. Written as DNA, the CDR3 is TGTGCCAGCAGTGAGGGGCCCGCGGGCTATGGCTACACCTTC.

The gene calls are TRBV25-1 and TRBJ1-1; no clear D gene. With 3 bases removed from V and 5 bases from J, the gap between germline ends came to 4 bases. The length of the CDR3 is 11 residues. Germline loops: CDR1 MGHDK, CDR2 SYGVNS. The CDR3, as DNA: TGTGCCAGCAGTGAGATTACTGAAGCTTTCTTT. The encoded protein is CASSEITEAFF.

This clonotype occurred once. The chain couples TRBV5-1 to TRBJ1-4; 7 nucleotides agree with TRBD1. The CDR3 extends over 15 amino acids. Losses at the gene ends were 0 bases for V and 10 bases for J; bases not matched to a gene: 9. CDR1 and CDR2 (germline): SGHRS, YFSETQ. The CDR3 loop reads CASSLGTGVEGKLFF. DNA of the CDR3: TGCGCCAGCAGCTTGGGGACAGGCGTGGAAGGAAAACTGTTTTTT. Full variable domain (remainder filled in from reference TRBV5-1 and TRBJ1-4): KAGVTQTPRYLIKTRGQQVTLSCSPISGHRSVSWYQQTPGQGLQFLFEYFSETQRNKGNFPGRFSGRQFSNSRSEMNVSTLELGDSALYLCASSLGTGVEGKLFFGSGTQLSVL.

This chain uses TRBV18 with TRBJ1-5, with no clear D. CDR3 size: 13 residues. Germline lookup yields CDR1 KGHSH and CDR2 LQKENI. Trimming removed 5 bases from V and 6 bases from J, with 11 bases in between. The CDR3 here is CASSIIEGQPQHF. In DNA, the CDR3 is TGTGCCAGCTCAATCATTGAGGGTCAGCCCCAGCATTTT.

The chain has TRBV6-2 or TRBV6-3 and TRBJ2-7; weak D call: TRBD2 (5 bases). CDR1 and CDR2 (germline): MNHEY, SVGEGT. This CDR3 has 15 residues. Trimming pared 6 bases from V and 2 bases from J, leaving 17 bases between. The CDR3, as DNA: TGTGCCAGCAGCCCCGGGATTATTGAACCCTACGAGCAGTACTTC. It encodes CASSPGIIEPYEQYF.

The sample holds many counts of this clonotype. The chain uses TRBV20-1 and TRBJ2-3; 7 positions agree with TRBD1. CDR3 length equals 13 residues. V lost 3 bases, J lost 3 bases, and 3 bases stayed unmatched. Germline CDR1 and CDR2: DFQATT and SNEGSKA (reference sequence). CDR3 sequence: CSASQGVTDTQYF. In DNA, the CDR3 is TGCAGTGCTAGTCAGGGGGTGACAGATACGCAGTATTTT.

V is TRBV7-9 and J is TRBJ1-6; TRBD1 agrees at 7 bases. The ends lost 2 bases at V and 7 bases at J; junction bases unmatched: 5. CDR3 length: 15 residues. Germline values: CDR1 SEHNR, CDR2 FQNEAQ (reference sequence). The CDR3 sequence is CASSLHGRGNSPLHF. CDR3 DNA sequence: TGTGCCAGCAGCTTACACGGCAGGGGGAATTCACCCCTCCACTTT.

This clonotype turned up a few times. The chain is built from TRBV12-3 or TRBV12-4 and TRBJ2-1; no definite D call. V dropped 5 bases and J dropped 8 bases, with 16 bases sitting between them. The CDR3 contains 14 residues. CDR3 in amino acids: CASSKSSPEDEQFF. As DNA, the CDR3 is TGTGCCAGCAGTAAATCTTCCCCTGAGGATGAGCAGTTCTTC.

This clonotype came up a few times. The chain is built from TRBV10-3 and TRBJ1-2; possible D gene TRBD1, 5 bases. The CDR3 loop spans 15 amino acids. Germline assignment: CDR1 ENHRY and CDR2 SYGVKD. V was cut by 5 bases and J by 1 base, with 14 bases left in between. CDR3 sequence: CAISYLRDLNYGYTF. In DNA form, the CDR3 reads TGTGCCATCAGTTACCTCCGGGACCTTAACTATGGCTACACCTTC.

This clonotype has a single count. An end of the junction does not agree with germline; a read error may underlie this. The genes are TRBV5-1 and TRBJ2-3; D remains ambiguous. The CDR3 is 15 amino acids. Germline V CDR1 and CDR2: SGHRS, YFSETQ. The CDR3 nucleotides are TGCGCCAGCAGCTTGGGGGCGGCGAGCACAGATACGCGGTATTTT. Amino acid sequence: CASSLGAASTDTRYF.

The chain carries TRBV10-3 and TRBJ1-1, with TRBD1 matching over 8 bases. Per the germline V gene, CDR1 is ENHRY and CDR2 is SYGVKD. This CDR3 contains 14 residues. J was trimmed by 1 base and V by 2 bases; bases with no gene match: 0. The CDR3 DNA is TGTGCCATCAGTGAGGACAGGGGGAACACTGAAGCTTTCTTT. It codes for CAISEDRGNTEAFF.

V usage is TRBV28 and J usage is TRBJ1-5; D uncertain. This CDR3 has 16 amino acids. Per the germline V gene, CDR1 is MDHEN and CDR2 is SYDVKM. V shed 1 base and J shed 2 bases, with 12 bases lying between them. The DNA for the CDR3 is TGTGCCAGCAGTTTATTTGGTGGGATGGGCAATCAGCCCCAGCATTTT. This codes for CASSLFGGMGNQPQHF.

V gene TRBV5-6 combines with J gene TRBJ1-2, with D unresolved. Per the germline V gene, CDR1 is SGHDT and CDR2 is YYEEEE. The CDR3 has 13 residues. V lost 7 bases and J lost 6, with 16 bases in between. The CDR3 region has the DNA TGTGCCAGCCAATTCCCGGGCCACCATGGCTACACCTTC. Translating it yields CASQFPGHHGYTF.

This sequence joins TRBV20-1 and TRBJ2-5, with D unclear. Trimming shortened V by 7 bases and J by 2 bases, and 8 bases separated the two germline ends. CDR1 is DFQATT, CDR2 SNEGSKA, per germline (reference sequence). The CDR3 loop spans 11 amino acids. CDR3 region: CSGTIQETQYF. The CDR3 coding sequence is TGCAGTGGGACGATACAAGAGACCCAGTACTTC.